These 7 T cell receptor beta chains came from one sample sequenced in a study of blood T cell repertoires in COVID-19 (dated by TCRdb to between 2020 and 2021). The library was built by means of the immunoSEQ multiplex PCR assay. TCRdb limited this immuneACCESS table to in-frame rearrangements with V and J called. A share of clones is missing; checked studies link under half to unresolved V genes, and the rest is unexplained. The sample has 250,000 or so clones on record, around 89% of them singletons. In total, the top ten clones hold around 2.3% of the sample. The specimen was peripheral blood. Receptor source: a woman in her sixties or seventies with COVID-19, enrolled during active disease.

This clone was seen only once. The chain is built from TRBV5-4 and TRBJ2-5, with 8 bases aligning to TRBD2. J was trimmed by 5 bases and V by 2 bases; bases with no gene match: 8. This CDR3 has 15 amino acids. Per the germline V gene, CDR1 is SGHNT and CDR2 is YYREEE (reference sequence). The CDR3 protein is CASSLDPSGLETQYF. The DNA of the CDR3 is TGTGCCAGCAGCTTAGACCCTAGCGGGTTGGAGACCCAGTACTTC.

The chain uses TRBV12-3 or TRBV12-4 and TRBJ2-7; maybe TRBD1 (6 bases). V dropped 5 bases and J dropped 6 bases, with 11 bases sitting between them. The CDR3 has 12 residues. The CDR3 region is CASSPLGGEQYF. The CDR3 DNA follows: TGTGCCAGCAGTCCGTTAGGGGGCGAGCAGTACTTC.

The chain is built from TRBV9 and TRBJ2-1; D not resolved. Germline assignment: CDR1 SGDLS and CDR2 YYNGEE. V shed 3 bases and J shed 0 bases, with 13 bases lying between them. The CDR3 totals 16 residues. CDR3 bases: TGTGCCAGCAGCGCCGAAGATTGGCCCTCCTACAATGAGCAGTTCTTC. This encodes CASSAEDWPSYNEQFF.

The genes are TRBV5-1 and TRBJ1-2; tentative D call: TRBD1 (5 bases). This CDR3 is built from 14 residues. Germline-derived CDR1 and CDR2 are SGHRS and YFSETQ. Trimming shortened V by 10 bases and J by 0 bases, and 16 bases separated the two germline ends. In nucleotides, the CDR3 is TGCGCCGGACAACTACAGGAGACTAACTATGGCTACACCTTC. Its protein product is CAGQLQETNYGYTF. Looking up the rest from reference TRBV5-1 and TRBJ1-2 gives the full variable domain: KAGVTQTPRYLIKTRGQQVTLSCSPISGHRSVSWYQQTPGQGLQFLFEYFSETQRNKGNFPGRFSGRQFSNSRSEMNVSTLELGDSALYLCAGQLQETNYGYTFGSGTRLTVV.

This chain uses TRBV21-1 with TRBJ1-1; no check of the table's D call, TRBD1, against the DNA was made. TRBV21-1 is described as a pseudogene. The CDR3 runs 17 residues. CDR3: CASSKTSNSAMNTEAFF. The DNA for the CDR3 is TGTGCCAGCAGCAAAACGTCCAACAGTGCGATGAACACTGAAGCTTTCTTT.

CDR3 sequence: CASSEGTLGSGANVLTF. Here the CDR3 DNA reads TGTGCCAGCAGTGAAGGGACACTCGGGTCTGGGGCCAACGTCCTGACTTTC. This chain uses TRBV6-1 with TRBJ2-6; weak D call: TRBD1 (5 bases). CDR1 is MNHNS, CDR2 SASEGT, per germline. This CDR3 is 17 amino acids long. Trimming removed 1 base at V and 1 base at J, with 11 bases between.

This clone appeared once. J is TRBJ1-1 and V is TRBV5-6; 10 positions match TRBD1. CDR3 length: 14 residues. Germline V lookup: CDR1 SGHDT, CDR2 YYEEEE. With 2 bases clipped from V and 7 bases from J, the junction kept 5 bases outside the gene matches. The CDR3 region has the DNA TGTGCCAGCAGCTTCACATGGACAGGGGGTGAAGCTTTCTTT. Translating gives CASSFTWTGGEAFF.